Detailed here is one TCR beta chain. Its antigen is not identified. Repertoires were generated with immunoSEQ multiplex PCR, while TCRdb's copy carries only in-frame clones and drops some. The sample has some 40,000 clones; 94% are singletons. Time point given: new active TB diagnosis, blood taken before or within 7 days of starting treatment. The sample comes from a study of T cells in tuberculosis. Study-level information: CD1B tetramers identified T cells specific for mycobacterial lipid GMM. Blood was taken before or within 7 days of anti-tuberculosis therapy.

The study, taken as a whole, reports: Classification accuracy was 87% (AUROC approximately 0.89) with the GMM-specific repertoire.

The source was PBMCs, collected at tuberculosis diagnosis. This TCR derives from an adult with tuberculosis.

The CDR3 DNA follows: TGTGCCAGCCAGGTTTTATATAATTCACCCCTCCACTTT. Translating gives CASQVLYNSPLHF. This sequence joins TRBV6-1 and TRBJ1-6; D is unclear. Trimming removed 8 bases from V and 4 bases from J, with 9 bases in between. Germline lookup yields CDR1 MNHNS and CDR2 SASEGT. CDR3 length: 13 amino acids.